A selection of T cell receptor beta chains follows, all from one sample in a study of HIV-infected children after antiretroviral therapy interruption. Each CDR3 protein is one row after TCRdb ran MiXCR on the 3' RACE reads. The profile shows about 46,000 distinct CDR3 sequences, around 4.5% of them singletons. The sample consisted of CD45RA+ CD4+ T cells from PBMCs, pooled from several time points, taken from a donor given antiretroviral therapy, either interrupted or continuous. The receptors shown here come from a pool of human donors with HIV. Each CDR3 is given with its conserved first and last residue. The D gene is left open where the match is weak. Clone size is stated in some rows and not others, as once, few, many or a class when expanded.

v_call	j_call	clone_size	d_call	cdr3_nt	cdr3_aa
TRBV18	TRBJ2-7	many	-	TGTGCCAGCTCACAAGCTGGGACACCCTACGAGCAGTACTTC	CASSQAGTPYEQYF
TRBV9	TRBJ2-7	-	-	TGTGCCAGCAGCGTTGGTCCCGTAGGTCTAAGCGAGCAGTACTTC	CASSVGPVGLSEQYF
TRBV15	TRBJ1-5	many	-	TGTGCCACCAGCAGAGATCGAGGGATCTATAGCAATCAGCCCCAGCATTTT	CATSRDRGIYSNQPQHF
TRBV4-1	TRBJ2-7	-	-	TGCGCCAGCAGCCAAGATCCCGACGGAAATGAGCAGTACTTC	CASSQDPDGNEQYF
TRBV6-1	TRBJ2-1	many	-	TGTGCCAGCGGACGGGCCGGCGAGGATGAGCAGTTCTTC	CASGRAGEDEQFF
TRBV12-3/TRBV12-4	TRBJ2-1	many	TRBD2	TGTGCCAGCAGACGCGGACTAGCGGGGGGCCATACTGAGCAGTTCTTC	CASRRGLAGGHTEQFF
TRBV30	TRBJ1-6	many	TRBD1	TGTGCCAGTAAAGACAGGGTTAATTCACCCCTCCACTTT	CASKDRVNSPLHF
TRBV28	TRBJ2-7	many	-	TGTGCCAGCGCGGGTGAGGGACCCTACGAGCAGTACTTC	CASAGEGPYEQYF
TRBV18	TRBJ1-2	many	TRBD1	TGTGCCAGCTCCCCGACAGGGGCCCGCTCGTACACCTTC	CASSPTGARSYTF
TRBV27	TRBJ2-7	many	TRBD1	TGTGCCAGCAGTTTACCGGGGACAGGGATCTACGAGCAGTACTTC	CASSLPGTGIYEQYF
TRBV20-1	TRBJ2-3	few	-	TGCAGTGCTAGACAGGGGGGGCCCGCAGATACGCAGTATTTT	CSARQGGPADTQYF
TRBV2	TRBJ1-1	many	-	TGTGCCAGCGTCGAAATTCAGAACACTGAAGCTTTCTTT	CASVEIQNTEAFF
TRBV19	TRBJ1-4	-	TRBD1	TGTGCCAGTAGGCTGACAGGGGGCAATGAAAAACTGTTTTTT	CASRLTGGNEKLFF
TRBV20-1	TRBJ2-5	many	TRBD2	TGCAGTGCTCCGCCCAGCGGGGGCCCGCAAGAGACCCAGTACTTC	CSAPPSGGPQETQYF
TRBV23-1	TRBJ2-7	many	-	TGCGCCAGCGGGCCCAGCTACGAGCAGTACTTC	CASGPSYEQYF
TRBV12-5	TRBJ2-7	many	-	TGTGCTAGTGGTTTGGACCAGGCGTGGGGGAACTTC	CASGLDQAWGNF
TRBV4-1	TRBJ1-4	-	TRBD1	TGCGCCAGCAGCCCAAGGACAGGGGGAGGCGAAAAACTGTTTTTT	CASSPRTGGGEKLFF
TRBV7-9	TRBJ1-1	medium-sized	TRBD1	TGTGCCAGCAGCGCAGGGACAGGGGATCACACTGAAGCTTTCTTT	CASSAGTGDHTEAFF
TRBV10-3	TRBJ2-1	-	-	TGTGCCATTGCTCCTTTGTGGGGCTCCTACAATGAGCAGTTCTTC	CAIAPLWGSYNEQFF
TRBV5-8	TRBJ2-3	many	-	TGTGCCAGCAGCTTAGGGACCGCAGATACGCAGTATTTT	CASSLGTADTQYF
TRBV5-6	TRBJ2-1	many	-	TGTGCCAGCAGTTTTATCACAGGGTCCAATGAGCAGTTCTTC	CASSFITGSNEQFF
TRBV5-1	TRBJ2-5	few	TRBD2	TGCGCCAGCCGAAAAGCGGGGGGGTACCAAGAGACCCAGTACTTC	CASRKAGGYQETQYF
TRBV11-2	TRBJ1-2	many	-	TGTGCCAGCAGCTTAGAAAGCATACCTAACTATGGCTACACCTTC	CASSLESIPNYGYTF
TRBV9	TRBJ1-4	many	-	TGTGCCAGCAGCCTAATAGAGACAGGATCTAATGAAAAACTGTTTTTT	CASSLIETGSNEKLFF
TRBV12-3/TRBV12-4	TRBJ1-3	many	-	TGTGCCAGCGGGGGAAAAGGTTACGGAAACACCATATATTTT	CASGGKGYGNTIYF
TRBV5-1	TRBJ2-7	many	TRBD1	TGCGCCAGCAGTCCGGACAGGAACCTCTACGAGCAGTACTTC	CASSPDRNLYEQYF
TRBV5-1	TRBJ2-7	many	TRBD2	TGCGCCAGCAGCCTTCGAGCGGGGGACGAGCAGTACTTC	CASSLRAGDEQYF
TRBV2	TRBJ1-6	many	-	TGTGCCAGCAGTTTCGGGCCCACAGAAGAGGCCCACTTT	CASSFGPTEEAHF
TRBV12-3/TRBV12-4	TRBJ1-1	few	-	TGTGCCAGCAGCTGGAGGTCGGTCACTGAAGCTTTCTTT	CASSWRSVTEAFF
TRBV5-6	TRBJ2-7	many	TRBD1	TGTGCCAGCAGCTTGGGACAGGGGATTCGCTACGAGCAGTACTTC	CASSLGQGIRYEQYF
TRBV20-1	TRBJ1-1	many	-	TGCAGTGCTCTAAAGGGGGCTGAAGCTTTCTTT	CSALKGAEAFF
TRBV5-1	TRBJ2-7	many	TRBD1	TGCGCCAGCAGCTTGCCTAATACAGGGGGCGGAGAGCTCTACGAGCAGTACTTC	CASSLPNTGGGELYEQYF
TRBV3-1	TRBJ2-3	many	TRBD2	TGTGCCAGCAGCCCGTTCGGGACTAGCCCCACAGATACGCAGTATTTT	CASSPFGTSPTDTQYF
TRBV29-1	TRBJ1-5	many	-	TGCAGCGTTTACGTTGCGGGGAACAATCAGCCCCAGCATTTT	CSVYVAGNNQPQHF
TRBV10-3	TRBJ1-1	few	-	TGTGCCATCAGTGGAAAGGGGACCCTGAACACTGAAGCTTTCTTT	CAISGKGTLNTEAFF
TRBV5-1	TRBJ2-5	many	-	TGCGCCAGCAGCTTGGGCCCGGGAGAGACCCAGTACTTC	CASSLGPGETQYF
TRBV20-1	TRBJ1-1	many	-	TGCAGTGCTACAAGGGGGAGAGACACTGAAGCTTTCTTT	CSATRGRDTEAFF
TRBV7-9	TRBJ2-5	many	TRBD1	TGTGCCAGCAGCTTACAGGGGGCCCAGTACTTC	CASSLQGAQYF
TRBV12-5	TRBJ1-6	many	TRBD1	TGTGCTAGTGGACCGACGGGACAGGGACCCAATTCACCCCTCCACTTT	CASGPTGQGPNSPLHF
TRBV12-5	TRBJ1-6	many	-	TGTGCTAGTGGTCCGTCAAGAGTCGATTCACCCCTCCACTTT	CASGPSRVDSPLHF
TRBV12-3/TRBV12-4	TRBJ2-1	-	TRBD1	TGTGCCAGCAGATCGACAGGGAATGAGCAGTTCTTC	CASRSTGNEQFF
TRBV12-3/TRBV12-4	TRBJ1-1	many	-	TGTGCCAGCAGGGCGGGACAGAACACTGAAGCTTTCTTT	CASRAGQNTEAFF